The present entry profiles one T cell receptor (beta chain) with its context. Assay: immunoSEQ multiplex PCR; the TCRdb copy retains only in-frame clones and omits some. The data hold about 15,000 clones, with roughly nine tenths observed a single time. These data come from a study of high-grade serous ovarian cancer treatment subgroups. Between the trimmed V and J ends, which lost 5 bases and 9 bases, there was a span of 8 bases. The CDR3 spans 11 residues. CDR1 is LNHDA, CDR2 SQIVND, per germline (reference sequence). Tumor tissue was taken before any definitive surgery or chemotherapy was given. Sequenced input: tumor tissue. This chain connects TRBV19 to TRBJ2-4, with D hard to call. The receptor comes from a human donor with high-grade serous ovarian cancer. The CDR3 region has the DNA TGTGCCAGTAGTTCCTCTCTCATTCAGTACTTC. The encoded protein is CASSSSLIQYF.